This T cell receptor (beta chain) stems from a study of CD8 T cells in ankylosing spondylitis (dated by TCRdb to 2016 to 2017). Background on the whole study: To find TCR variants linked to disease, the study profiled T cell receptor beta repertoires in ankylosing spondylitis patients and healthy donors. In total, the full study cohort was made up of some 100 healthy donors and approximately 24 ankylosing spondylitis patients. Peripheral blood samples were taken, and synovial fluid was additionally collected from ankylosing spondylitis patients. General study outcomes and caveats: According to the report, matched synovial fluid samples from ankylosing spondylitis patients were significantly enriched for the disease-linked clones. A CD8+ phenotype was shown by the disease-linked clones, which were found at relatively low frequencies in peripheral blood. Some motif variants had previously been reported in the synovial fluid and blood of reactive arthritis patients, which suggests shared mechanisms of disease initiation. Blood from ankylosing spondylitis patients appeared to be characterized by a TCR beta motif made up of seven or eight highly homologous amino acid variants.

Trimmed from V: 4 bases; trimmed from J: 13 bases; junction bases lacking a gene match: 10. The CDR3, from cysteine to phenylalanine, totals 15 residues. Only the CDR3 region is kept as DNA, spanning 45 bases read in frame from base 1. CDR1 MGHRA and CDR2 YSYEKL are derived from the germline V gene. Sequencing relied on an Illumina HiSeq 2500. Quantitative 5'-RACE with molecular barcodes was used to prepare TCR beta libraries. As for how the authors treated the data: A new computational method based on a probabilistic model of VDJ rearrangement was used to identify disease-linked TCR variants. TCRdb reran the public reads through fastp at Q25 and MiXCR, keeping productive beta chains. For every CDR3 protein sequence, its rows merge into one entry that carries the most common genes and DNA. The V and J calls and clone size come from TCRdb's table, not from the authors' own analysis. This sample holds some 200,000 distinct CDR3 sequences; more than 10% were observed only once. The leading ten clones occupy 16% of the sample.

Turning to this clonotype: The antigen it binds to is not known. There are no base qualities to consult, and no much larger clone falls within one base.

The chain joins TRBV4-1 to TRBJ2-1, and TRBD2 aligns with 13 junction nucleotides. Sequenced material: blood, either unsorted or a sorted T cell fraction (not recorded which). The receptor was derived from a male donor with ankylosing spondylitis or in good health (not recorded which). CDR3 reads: CASSRGGLAGAKQFF. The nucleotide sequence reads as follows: TGCGCCAGCAGCCGCGGTGGACTAGCGGGGGCCAAACAGTTCTTC.